One sample yielded the 8 T cell receptor beta chains listed below, sequenced in a study of cytomegalovirus exposure and HLA in healthy donors. 60 Vbeta and 13 Jbeta primers were used in PCR. Data came from immunoSEQ multiplex PCR; TCRdb stores just in-frame clones and leaves some out. The repertoire has some 220,000 clones, about three quarters of them found once; the top ten carry around 2.9%. Material for sequencing was PBMCs. The source of these receptors is a woman aged 60-70 years in good health and CMV-seropositive.

This rearrangement joins TRBV21-1 to TRBJ1-4. TRBV21-1 is listed as a pseudogene. This CDR3 is built from 15 residues. The CDR3 coding sequence is TGTGCCAGCAACTCTAGCCGGGGGGTGCGGGAAAAACTGTTTTTT. Protein: CASNSSRGVREKLFF.

The chain uses TRBV2 and TRBJ1-6; no clear D gene. The germline V gene encodes CDR1 SNHLY and CDR2 FYNNEI. The CDR3 runs to 12 residues. The V gene lost 4 bases and the J gene lost 7 bases, with 5 bases spanning the gap. CDR3 loop: CASSGQNSPLHF. The CDR3 DNA follows: TGTGCCAGCAGTGGCCAGAATTCACCCCTCCACTTT.

The gene calls are TRBV6-1 and TRBJ1-5; possibly TRBD1 for D (5 bases). CDR1 is MNHNS and CDR2 is SASEGT in the germline V gene. CDR3 length equals 14 residues. The V end lost 4 bases, the J end lost 2 bases, and 9 bases lay between the germline ends. For the CDR3, the DNA is TGTGCCAGCAGTGTGACAGCCGGCAATCAGCCCCAGCATTTT. Its translation is CASSVTAGNQPQHF.

The rearrangement joins TRBV2 to TRBJ1-2; possibly TRBD1 for D (6 bases). CDR1 and CDR2 (germline): SNHLY, FYNNEI. Trimming took 5 bases from V and 5 from J, leaving 12 bases between them. This CDR3 comprises 13 residues. CDR3 sequence reads: CASSPGATYGYTF. CDR3 DNA sequence: TGTGCCAGCAGTCCAGGGGCTACTTATGGCTACACCTTC.

The J gene is TRBJ2-7, the V gene TRBV6-1; 12 nucleotides align to TRBD2. The trim removed 2 bases at V and 3 bases at J, leaving 5 bases unmatched. Germline-derived CDR1 and CDR2 are MNHNS and SASEGT. This CDR3 contains 16 residues. The CDR3 sequence is CASSESSGRADYEQYF. DNA for the CDR3: TGTGCCAGCAGTGAATCTAGCGGGAGGGCCGACTACGAGCAGTACTTC.

This clone turned up a few times. The chain employs TRBV11-2 and TRBJ2-7, with TRBD2 identical over 8 bases. Germline V gene data show CDR1 as SGHAT and CDR2 as FQNNGV. J gave up 2 bases and V 3 bases, and 9 bases lay outside the gene matches. The CDR3 has 16 amino acids. CDR3 loop: CASSLGSSGSPYEQYF. The CDR3, as DNA: TGTGCCAGCAGCTTGGGGTCGAGCGGGAGTCCCTACGAGCAGTACTTC.

The rearrangement joins TRBV2 to TRBJ2-7; no reliable D call. Germline V gene data show CDR1 as SNHLY and CDR2 as FYNNEI. The V end was cut by 5 bases, the J end by 5 bases, with 16 bases between. CDR3 length: 14 amino acids. CDR3 sequence: CASSLSPLEHEQYF. In DNA form, the CDR3 reads TGTGCCAGCAGTTTATCACCCTTGGAGCACGAGCAGTACTTC.

This chain uses TRBV5-1 with TRBJ1-2; 9 nucleotides line up with TRBD1. The CDR3 runs 14 residues. The V and J ends lost 2 bases and 13 bases, in that order; junction bases with no gene match: 12. Germline CDR1 and CDR2: SGHRS and YFSETQ. The CDR3 here is CASSLGQGKTRCTF. CDR3 in DNA: TGCGCCAGCAGCTTAGGACAGGGGAAAACCCGCTGCACCTTC.